The clone carrying this TCR beta chain was counted a single time. Germline trimming cut 3 bases from V and 10 bases from J; bases unmatched to any gene: 9. The germline CDR1 and CDR2 sequences are LGHNA and YNFKEQ. The length of the CDR3 is 15 residues. The primer mix had 60 Vbeta and 13 Jbeta primers. Generated by immunoSEQ multiplex PCR, the TCRdb table keeps only in-frame clones and is missing some. The sample has 100,000 to 150,000 clones, about three quarters seen once. The data stem from a study of cytomegalovirus exposure and HLA in healthy donors. Background on the study: Of some 410 genotyped donors, around 80% grouped in the Caucasian-associated ancestry cluster.

V and J are TRBV4-2 and TRBJ1-6; TRBD1 matches 7 bases. Sequencing was carried out using PBMCs. The sequence derives from a human donor in good health. The CDR3 nucleotides are TGTGCCAGCAGCCAGGACCCCAGGGGGTACTCACCCCTCCACTTT. Translating it yields CASSQDPRGYSPLHF.